The 3 T cell receptor beta chains below come from one sample, sequenced in a study of tumor-infiltrating lymphocytes in primary liver carcinoma. A constant-region primer served to make TCR beta cDNA from 500 to 550 ng total RNA. Three rounds of nested multiplex PCR with slightly modified ARM-PCR produced TCR beta libraries. A C-beta reverse primer and TRBV1-TRBV30 forward primers served in each of the first two PCR rounds, at about 10 cycles apiece. TCRdb fed the multiplex PCR reads into MiXCR, producing one record per CDR3 protein. The sample contains fewer than 150,000 distinct CDR3 sequences, about 68% of which appear only once. Between roughly 20 and 30 mg of unsorted bulk tissue served as the source from which RNA and DNA were co-extracted. The sample was liver tumor tissue from sampling region 1. Regarding subset: tumor region T1, superior pole. Receptor source: a woman between 55 and 75 years old with primary liver carcinoma and hepatitis B virus infection.

This clonotype was counted between two and nine times. The DNA of the CDR3 is TGTGCCTGGAGCGCGGGACTAGCAGTCTCTGATACGCAGTATTTT. This encodes CAWSAGLAVSDTQYF. The chain combines TRBV30 with TRBJ2-3; 9 nucleotides line up with TRBD2. CDR3 length: 15 amino acids. Looked up from germline, CDR1 is GTSNPN and CDR2 is SVGIG (reference sequence). The ends lost 3 bases at V and 6 bases at J; junction bases unmatched: 10.

As to this clonotype: A much more abundant neighbour one base away suggests this may be a read error. The chain carries TRBV4-1 and TRBJ2-1; D unresolved. Germline lookup yields CDR1 MGHRA and CDR2 YSYEKL. Trimming stripped 4 bases from V and 7 bases from J, with 20 bases between. CDR3 length: 16 amino acids. Written as DNA, the CDR3 is TGCGCCAGCAGCCGAACCATAGGCCCCGACGCGAATGAGCAGTTCTTC. Translating gives CASSRTIGPDANEQFF.

Regarding this clonotype: Given a much more abundant clone one base away, this may be a read error. The V gene is TRBV29-1, the J gene TRBJ2-7; 11 bases are a match to TRBD1. Trimming cost V 4 bases and J 2 bases; bases outside gene matches: 10. The CDR3 covers 16 residues. CDR1 and CDR2 (germline): SQVTM, ANQGSEA. CDR3 region: CSVGNDGTGGAYEQYF. Here the CDR3 DNA reads TGCAGCGTTGGTAACGACGGGACAGGGGGGGCCTACGAGCAGTACTTC.